In its sample, the clone carrying this TCR beta chain was seen once. Germline assignment: CDR1 ENHRY and CDR2 SYGVKD. After removal of 2 bases from V and 4 bases from J, the junction contained 4 bases not matched to a gene. This CDR3 spans 15 amino acids. The authors' processing: Amplification with reference gene primers provided the estimates of nucleated cell counts. Here immunoSEQ multiplex PCR was the method, and the copy in TCRdb shows in-frame clones only, minus some. The V and J calls and clone size were taken over from that table, and D and trimming were inferred from the DNA. The repertoire includes hundreds of thousands of clones, about four fifths of them detected once, and 6.8% sits in the top ten. This record comes from a study of blood T cell repertoires in COVID-19. Assignment of participants to cohorts was predicated upon participant-reported clinical history. Recovered status applied to Cohort 3 donors who had two consecutive negative PCRs. It also applied to those with clearance or with symptom resolution.

Input material: PBMCs or T cells enriched from blood (not recorded which). The rearrangement links TRBV10-3 to TRBJ1-2, with TRBD1 matching over 10 bases. The receptor was isolated from a middle-aged woman who had recovered from COVID-19. This CDR3 is CAISEGQGVSYGYTF. The CDR3 DNA is TGTGCCATCAGTGAGGGACAGGGGGTATCCTATGGCTACACCTTC.